The T cell receptor (beta chain) under discussion was sequenced for a study of beta chain features in type 1 diabetes. Study findings and constraints: People with Type 1 diabetes carried modestly yet significantly shorter TCRB CDR3s in all four CD4+ subsets.

CDR3 length: 15 amino acids. The V gene lost 2 bases and the J gene lost 9 bases, with 17 bases spanning the gap. Germline V gene data show CDR1 as SEHNR and CDR2 as FQNEAQ (reference sequence). Sorted populations all had greater than 95% purity. Every bit of the isolated RNA underwent reverse transcription, so sequencing read expressed TCRB transcripts. Repertoires were generated with immunoSEQ multiplex PCR, while TCRdb's copy carries only in-frame clones and drops some. The table lists roughly 400,000 clones, around 10% of them singletons. Concerning this clone itself: The antigen remains undetermined.

V is TRBV7-9 and J is TRBJ2-1; D might be TRBD1 or TRBD2, each matching 5 bases. This clonotype was obtained from a man in his thirties or forties with type 1 diabetes. Sample: central memory CD4+ T cells from blood. DNA of the CDR3: TGTGCCAGCAGCTTATTGGCCTCCAGTGGGGGTGAGCAGTTCTTC. Residues: CASSLLASSGGEQFF.